This T cell receptor (beta chain) was sequenced for a study of OX40 agonist ivuxolimab in advanced cancers. Broadly, across the study: Ivuxolimab was an agonistic, fully human IgG2 monoclonal antibody directed against OX40 (CD134), a costimulatory receptor. Intravenous ivuxolimab was administered to patients every 2 weeks at six dose levels: 0.01, 0.1, 0.3, 1.5, 3 and 10 mg/kg. Of the approximately 54 patients in dose escalation, some 19 had hepatocellular carcinoma, some 15 had melanoma, 9 had renal cell carcinoma and 9 had head and neck cancer. The dose-escalation cohort was roughly 87% male with a mean age of approximately 60 years, ranging from roughly 23 to 79. Prior anti-PD-1, anti-PD-L1 or anti-CTLA-4 therapy was permitted, and checkpoint inhibitors had been received by more than 35% of dose-escalation patients. Partial responses occurred in three dose-escalation patients: two with cutaneous melanoma and one with hepatocellular carcinoma. Peripheral TCRbeta sequencing was intended to test whether TCR sequence diversity was altered and clonal T-cell expansion was caused by ivuxolimab. The paper covers the monotherapy dose-escalation part of the phase I ivuxolimab trial, which included N of about 50 patients.

Concerning this clone: It has no known antigen specificity. No clone much larger than this one lies a single base away; base qualities are absent.

V lost 4 bases and J lost 6 bases; the stretch between them is 19 bases long. The CDR3 sequence holds 14 residues, the cysteine and phenylalanine included. The retained sequence is limited to the CDR3, 42 bases, with the frame set at the first base. Reading the germline V gene gives CDR1 SQVTM and CDR2 ANQGSEA. Genomic DNA was isolated from the sorted cells so that the TCRbeta CDR3 region could be sequenced. The immunoSEQ Assay was used for sequencing of TCRbeta CDR3 regions. TCRdb took over this immuneACCESS table, retaining in-frame rearrangements with V and J assigned. Such tables are incomplete; in checked studies, under half of the missing clones stem from an unresolved V gene, and the remainder is unexplained. The sample includes 90,000 or so clones, with under 95% observed a single time. Jointly, the top ten make up around 0.76% of the sample. Broader findings and caveats from the paper: Partial responders in the 0.1-3.0 mg/kg groups had among the lowest normalized peripheral clonal expansion, especially among CD8+ T cells. At doses from 0.1 to 3.0 mg/kg, clonal expansion was seen in both CD4+ and CD8+ blood T cells between baseline and week 6. Antigen specificity was not determined for the clonally expanded peripheral T cells. After ivuxolimab, more expanded clones were found on average in CD8+ T cells than in CD4+ T cells. Low levels of normalized T-cell clonal expansion were also seen in some patients who did not respond.

The trial excluded patients who had a history of autoimmune disease or were on systemic immunosuppression. In every dose cohort, peripheral blood was drawn for TCR sequencing at baseline, cycle 4 day 1, and cycle 7 day 1. Samples were obtained from an open-label, multicenter, first-in-human phase I dose-escalation trial of ivuxolimab. The trial enrolled adults with locally advanced or metastatic head and neck squamous cell, hepatocellular, melanoma or renal cell carcinoma. Before TCR sequencing, CD4+ T cells and CD8+ T cells were sorted from peripheral blood as separate populations. The chain links TRBV29-1 with TRBJ2-7; a tentative D match to TRBD2 spans 5 bases. The sequence was collected from an adult with an advanced solid tumor such as melanoma, head and neck, liver or kidney cancer. Here the sequenced sample was CD4+ or CD8+ T cells sorted from blood, taken in a trial of the OX40 agonist ivuxolimab. The CDR3 has the sequence CSVAEATTRGEQYF. In nucleotide form, the sequence is TGCAGCGTTGCCGAAGCGACTACCCGAGGCGAGCAGTACTTC.